Detailed here is one T cell receptor beta chain. Antigen unknown. The sample comes from a study of cytomegalovirus exposure and HLA in healthy donors. Study details: Out of 180 million or so T cells, an earlier analysis found over 100 million unique TCR beta sequences in total. Study-level points and caveats: CMV serostatus was the sole immune exposure data available. As confirmed in vitro, three CMV-associated chains were specific for CMV antigens.

The PCR made use of 60 Vbeta and 13 Jbeta primers. Sequenced by immunoSEQ multiplex PCR; TCRdb stores in-frame clones only, minus some. The sample records over 150,000 clones, roughly 88% being singletons. This receptor was identified in a boy aged 2 to 10 in good health and CMV-seronegative. Sequencing was performed on PBMCs.

Written as DNA, the CDR3 is TGCGCCAGCAGAGGTGTAGGGGGCCGCCAAGAGACCCAGTACTTC. Its translation is CASRGVGGRQETQYF. The rearrangement links TRBV5-1 to TRBJ2-5; 7 nucleotides match TRBD1. V lost 5 bases to trimming and J lost 1 base; unmatched junction nucleotides: 8. In germline, CDR1 is SGHRS, CDR2 YFSETQ. This CDR3 has 15 amino acids.